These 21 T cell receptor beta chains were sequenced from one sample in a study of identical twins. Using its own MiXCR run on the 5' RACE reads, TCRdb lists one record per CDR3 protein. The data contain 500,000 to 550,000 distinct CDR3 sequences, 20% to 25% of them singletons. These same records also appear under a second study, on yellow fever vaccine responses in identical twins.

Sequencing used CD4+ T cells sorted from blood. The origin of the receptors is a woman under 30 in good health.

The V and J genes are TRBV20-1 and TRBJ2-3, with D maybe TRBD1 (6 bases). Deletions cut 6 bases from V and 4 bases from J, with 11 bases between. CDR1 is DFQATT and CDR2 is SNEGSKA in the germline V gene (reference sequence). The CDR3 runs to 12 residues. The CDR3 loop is CSAHHRADTQYF. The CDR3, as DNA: TGCAGTGCCCACCACAGGGCAGATACGCAGTATTTT.

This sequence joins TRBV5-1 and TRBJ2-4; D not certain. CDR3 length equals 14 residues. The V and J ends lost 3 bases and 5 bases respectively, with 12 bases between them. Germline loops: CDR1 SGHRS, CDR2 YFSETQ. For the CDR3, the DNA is TGCGCCAGCAGCTACCTCGCAGGCGAAAACATTCAGTACTTC. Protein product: CASSYLAGENIQYF.

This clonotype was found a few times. CDR3 region: CASSSLRGYNEQFF. The CDR3 bases are TGTGCCAGCAGTTCCCTCCGGGGTTACAATGAGCAGTTCTTC. The gene calls are TRBV6-5 and TRBJ2-1; D perhaps matches TRBD2 (5 bases). The CDR3 loop spans 14 amino acids. With 4 bases removed from V and 4 bases from J, the gap between germline ends came to 11 bases. The V gene's germline CDR1 is MNHEY and CDR2 SVGAGI.

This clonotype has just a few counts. CDR3 nucleotides: TGCAGTGCTAGCACGGGGGGCCTTAATGAAAAACTGTTTTTT. Translated: CSASTGGLNEKLFF. The chain carries TRBV20-1 and TRBJ1-4; TRBD1 is a possible D gene (6 bases). The CDR3 is 14 amino acids. Trimming removed 3 bases at V and 4 bases at J, with 12 bases between. The germline V gene encodes CDR1 DFQATT and CDR2 SNEGSKA (reference sequence).

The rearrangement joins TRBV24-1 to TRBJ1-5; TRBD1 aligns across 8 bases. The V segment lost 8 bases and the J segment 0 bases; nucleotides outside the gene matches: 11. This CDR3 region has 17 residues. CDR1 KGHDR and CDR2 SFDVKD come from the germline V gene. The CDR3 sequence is CATTMDRATYSNQPQHF. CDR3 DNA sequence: TGTGCCACCACCATGGACAGGGCGACCTATAGCAATCAGCCCCAGCATTTT.

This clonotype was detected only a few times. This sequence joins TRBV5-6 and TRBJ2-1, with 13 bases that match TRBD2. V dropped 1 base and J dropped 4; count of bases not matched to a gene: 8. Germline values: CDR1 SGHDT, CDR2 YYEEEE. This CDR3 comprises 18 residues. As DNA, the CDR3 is TGTGCCAGCAGCTTGCTCGGACTAGCGGGAGCCTCATACAATGAGCAGTTCTTC. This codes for CASSLLGLAGASYNEQFF. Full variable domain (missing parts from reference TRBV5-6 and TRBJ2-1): DAGVTQSPTHLIKTRGQQVTLRCSPKSGHDTVSWYQQALGQGPQFIFQYYEEEERQRGNFPDRFSGHQFPNYSSELNVNALLLGDSALYLCASSLLGLAGASYNEQFFGPGTRLTVL.

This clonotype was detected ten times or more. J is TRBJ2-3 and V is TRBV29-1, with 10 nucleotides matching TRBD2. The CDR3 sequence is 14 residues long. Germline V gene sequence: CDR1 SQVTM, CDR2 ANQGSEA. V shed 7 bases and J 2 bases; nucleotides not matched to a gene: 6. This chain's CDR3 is CSGGGTSDTDTQYF. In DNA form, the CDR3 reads TGCAGCGGTGGAGGGACTAGCGACACAGATACGCAGTATTTT.

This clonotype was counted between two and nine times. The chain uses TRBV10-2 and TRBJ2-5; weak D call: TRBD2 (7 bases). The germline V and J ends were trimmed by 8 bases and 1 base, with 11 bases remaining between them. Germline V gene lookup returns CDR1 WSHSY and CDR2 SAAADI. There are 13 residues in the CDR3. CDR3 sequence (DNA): TGCGCCAGCCTTCGGGGGGCCCAAGAGACCCAGTACTTC. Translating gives CASLRGAQETQYF.

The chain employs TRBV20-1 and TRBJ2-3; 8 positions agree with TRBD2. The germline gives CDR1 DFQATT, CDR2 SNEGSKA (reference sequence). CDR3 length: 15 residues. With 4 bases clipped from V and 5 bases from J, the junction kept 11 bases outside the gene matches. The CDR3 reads CSATKSSGEQDTQYF. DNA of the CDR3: TGCAGTGCTACTAAAAGTAGCGGGGAGCAAGATACGCAGTATTTT.

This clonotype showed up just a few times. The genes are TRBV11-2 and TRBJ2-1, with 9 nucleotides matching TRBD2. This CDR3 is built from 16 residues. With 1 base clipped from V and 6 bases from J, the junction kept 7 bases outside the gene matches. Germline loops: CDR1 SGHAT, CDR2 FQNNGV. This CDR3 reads CASSLGPSGGPNEQFF. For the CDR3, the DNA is TGTGCCAGCAGCTTAGGTCCCAGCGGGGGGCCCAATGAGCAGTTCTTC.

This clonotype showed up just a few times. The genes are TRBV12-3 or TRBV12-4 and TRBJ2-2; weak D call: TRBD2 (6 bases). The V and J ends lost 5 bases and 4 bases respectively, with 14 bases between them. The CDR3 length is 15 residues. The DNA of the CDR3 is TGTGCCAGCAGTGCCTCTCTAGCGAGCACCGGGGAGCTGTTTTTT. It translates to CASSASLASTGELFF.

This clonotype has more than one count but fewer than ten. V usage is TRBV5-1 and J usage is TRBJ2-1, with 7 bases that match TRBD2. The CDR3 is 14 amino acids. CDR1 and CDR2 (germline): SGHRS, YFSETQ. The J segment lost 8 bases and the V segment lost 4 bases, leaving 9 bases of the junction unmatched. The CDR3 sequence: CASSVSGAVYEQFF. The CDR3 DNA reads TGCGCCAGCAGCGTAAGCGGGGCCGTTTATGAGCAGTTCTTC.

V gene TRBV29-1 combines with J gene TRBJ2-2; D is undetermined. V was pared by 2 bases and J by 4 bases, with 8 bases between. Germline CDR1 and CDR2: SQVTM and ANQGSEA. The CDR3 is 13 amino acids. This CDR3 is CSVEYSTTGELFF. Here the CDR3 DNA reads TGCAGCGTTGAATACAGCACCACCGGGGAGCTGTTTTTT.

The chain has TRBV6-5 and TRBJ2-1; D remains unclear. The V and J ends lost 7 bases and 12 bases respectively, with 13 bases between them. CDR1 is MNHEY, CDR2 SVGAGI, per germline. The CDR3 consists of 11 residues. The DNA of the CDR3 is TGTGCCAGCAATTCGGACGGATTGCAGTTCTTC. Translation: CASNSDGLQFF.

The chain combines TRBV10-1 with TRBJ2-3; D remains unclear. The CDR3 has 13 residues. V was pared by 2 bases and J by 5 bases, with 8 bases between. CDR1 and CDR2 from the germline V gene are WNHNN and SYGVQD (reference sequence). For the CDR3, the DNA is TGCGCCAGCAGTGAGACGGTCGAAGATACGCAGTATTTT. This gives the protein CASSETVEDTQYF.

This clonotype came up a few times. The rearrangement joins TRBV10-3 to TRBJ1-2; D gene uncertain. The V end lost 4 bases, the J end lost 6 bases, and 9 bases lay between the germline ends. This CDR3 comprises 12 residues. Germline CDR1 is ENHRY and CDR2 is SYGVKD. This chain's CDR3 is CAISGNTDGYTF. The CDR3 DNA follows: TGTGCCATCAGTGGGAACACCGATGGCTACACCTTC.

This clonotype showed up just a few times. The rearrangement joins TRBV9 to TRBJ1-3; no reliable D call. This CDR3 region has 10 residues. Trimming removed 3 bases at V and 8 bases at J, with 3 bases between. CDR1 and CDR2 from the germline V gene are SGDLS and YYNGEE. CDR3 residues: CASSGDTIYF. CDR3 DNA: TGTGCCAGCAGCGGGGACACCATATATTTT.

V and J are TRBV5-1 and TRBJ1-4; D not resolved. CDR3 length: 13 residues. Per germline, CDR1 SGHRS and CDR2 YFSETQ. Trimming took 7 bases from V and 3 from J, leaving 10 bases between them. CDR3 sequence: CASSATANEKLFF. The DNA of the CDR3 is TGCGCCAGCTCTGCTACAGCTAATGAAAAACTGTTTTTT.

The CDR3 DNA follows: TGCAGTGCTAGAGATATGGAGCGCGAGCAGTACGTC. Its translation: CSARDMEREQYV. V gene TRBV20-1 combines with J gene TRBJ2-7; no definite D call. Trimming removed 0 bases from V and 6 bases from J, with 9 bases in between. The CDR3 length is 12 residues. Looked up from germline, CDR1 is DFQATT and CDR2 is SNEGSKA (reference sequence).

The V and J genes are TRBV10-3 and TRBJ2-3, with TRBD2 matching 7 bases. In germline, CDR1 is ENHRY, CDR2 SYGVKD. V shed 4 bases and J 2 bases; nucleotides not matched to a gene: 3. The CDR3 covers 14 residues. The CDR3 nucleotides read TGTGCCATCAGTGGCCTAGCGGACACAGATACGCAGTATTTT. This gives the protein CAISGLADTDTQYF.

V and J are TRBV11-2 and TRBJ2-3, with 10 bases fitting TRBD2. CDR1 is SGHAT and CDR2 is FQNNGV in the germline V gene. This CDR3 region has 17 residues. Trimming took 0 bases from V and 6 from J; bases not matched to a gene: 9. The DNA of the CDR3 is TGTGCCAGCAGCTTAGAAGTAGCGGGGGGTCCGCGGGATACGCAGTATTTT. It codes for CASSLEVAGGPRDTQYF.